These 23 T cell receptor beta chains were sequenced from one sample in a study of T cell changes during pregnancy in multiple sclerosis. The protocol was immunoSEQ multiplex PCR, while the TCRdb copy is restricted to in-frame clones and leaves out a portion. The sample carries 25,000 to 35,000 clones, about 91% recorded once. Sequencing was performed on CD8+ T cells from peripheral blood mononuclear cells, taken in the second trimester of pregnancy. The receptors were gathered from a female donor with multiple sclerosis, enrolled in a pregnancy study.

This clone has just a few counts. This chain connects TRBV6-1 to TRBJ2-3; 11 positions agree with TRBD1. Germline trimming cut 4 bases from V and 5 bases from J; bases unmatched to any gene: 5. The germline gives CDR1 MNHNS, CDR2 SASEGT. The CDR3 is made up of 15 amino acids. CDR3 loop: CASSAGQGEVDTQYF. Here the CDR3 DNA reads TGTGCCAGCAGTGCGGGACAGGGGGAAGTAGATACGCAGTATTTT.

The CDR3 reads CAIRIGLAKNNEQFF. CDR3 nucleotides: TGTGCCATCAGGATAGGACTAGCGAAAAACAATGAGCAGTTCTTC. The V call is TRBV10-3, the J call TRBJ2-1, with 9 bases matching TRBD2. The germline V gene encodes CDR1 ENHRY and CDR2 SYGVKD. This CDR3 is built from 15 residues. The trim removed 6 bases at V and 5 bases at J, leaving 8 bases unmatched.

The CDR3 nucleotides read TGTGCCAGCAGCTTAGGGGGGGCCGTCGGCTCCTACACTGAAGCTTTCTTT. This sequence encodes CASSLGGAVGSYTEAFF. The gene calls are TRBV5-5 and TRBJ1-1, with D possibly being TRBD1 (6 bases). Looked up from germline, CDR1 is SGHKS and CDR2 is YYEKEE (reference sequence). CDR3 length: 17 amino acids. The V gene lost 2 bases and the J gene lost 3 bases, with 20 bases spanning the gap. The whole variable domain, filled in from reference TRBV5-5 and TRBJ1-1, reads DAGVTQSPTHLIKTRGQQVTLRCSPISGHKSVSWYQQVLGQGPQFIFQYYEKEERGRGNFPDRFSARQFPNYSSELNVNALLLGDSALYLCASSLGGAVGSYTEAFFGQGTRLTVV.

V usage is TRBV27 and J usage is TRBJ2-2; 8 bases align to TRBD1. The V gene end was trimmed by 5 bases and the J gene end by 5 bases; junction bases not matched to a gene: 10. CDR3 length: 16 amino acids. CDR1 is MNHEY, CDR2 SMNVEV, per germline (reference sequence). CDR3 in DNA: TGTGCCAGCAGTGGATGGACAGGGCAACTGACCGGGGAGCTGTTTTTT. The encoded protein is CASSGWTGQLTGELFF.

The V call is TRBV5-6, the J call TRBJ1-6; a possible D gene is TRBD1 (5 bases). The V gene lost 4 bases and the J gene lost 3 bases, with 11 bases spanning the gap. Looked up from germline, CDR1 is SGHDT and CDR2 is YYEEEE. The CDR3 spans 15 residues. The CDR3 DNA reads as TGTGCCAGCAGCATGGACCAGGGCTATAATTCACCCCTCCACTTT. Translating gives CASSMDQGYNSPLHF.

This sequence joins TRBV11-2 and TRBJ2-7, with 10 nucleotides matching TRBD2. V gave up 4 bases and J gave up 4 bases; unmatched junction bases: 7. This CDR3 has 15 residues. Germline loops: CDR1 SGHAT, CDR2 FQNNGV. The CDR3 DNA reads TGTGCCAGCAGCTCCGGAGCGGGAGGGGGGTACGAGCAGTACTTC. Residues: CASSSGAGGGYEQYF.

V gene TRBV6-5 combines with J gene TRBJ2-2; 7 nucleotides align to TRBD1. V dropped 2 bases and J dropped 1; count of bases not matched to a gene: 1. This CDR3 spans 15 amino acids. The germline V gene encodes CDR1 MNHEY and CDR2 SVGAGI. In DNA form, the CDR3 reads TGTGCCAGCAGTTACGGGACAGAGAACACCGGGGAGCTGTTTTTT. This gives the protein CASSYGTENTGELFF.

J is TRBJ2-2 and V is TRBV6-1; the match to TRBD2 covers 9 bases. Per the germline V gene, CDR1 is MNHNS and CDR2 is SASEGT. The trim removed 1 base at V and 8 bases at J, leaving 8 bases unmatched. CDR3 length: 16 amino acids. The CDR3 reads CASSEVASGIRGELFF. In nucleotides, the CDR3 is TGTGCCAGCAGTGAAGTTGCTAGCGGGATACGAGGGGAGCTGTTTTTT.

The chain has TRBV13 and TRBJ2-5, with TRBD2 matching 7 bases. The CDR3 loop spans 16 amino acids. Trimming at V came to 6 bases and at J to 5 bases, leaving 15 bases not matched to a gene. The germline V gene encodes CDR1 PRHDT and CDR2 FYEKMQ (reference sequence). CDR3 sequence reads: CASSLRPIAGAETQYF. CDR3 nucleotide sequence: TGTGCCAGCAGTTTACGTCCCATAGCGGGTGCGGAGACCCAGTACTTC.

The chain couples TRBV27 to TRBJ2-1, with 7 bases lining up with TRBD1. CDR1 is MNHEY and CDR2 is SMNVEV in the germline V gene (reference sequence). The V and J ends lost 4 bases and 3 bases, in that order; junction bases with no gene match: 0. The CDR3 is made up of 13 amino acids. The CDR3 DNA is TGTGCCAGCAGTTGGACAGGCTACAATGAGCAGTTCTTC. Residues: CASSWTGYNEQFF.

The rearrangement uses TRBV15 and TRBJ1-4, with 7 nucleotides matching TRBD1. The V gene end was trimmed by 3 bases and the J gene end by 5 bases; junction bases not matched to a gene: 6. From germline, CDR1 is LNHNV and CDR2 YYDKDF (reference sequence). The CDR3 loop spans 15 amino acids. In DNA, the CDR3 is TGTGCCACCAGCAGCGAGACAGGGTTGAATGAAAAACTGTTTTTT. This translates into CATSSETGLNEKLFF.

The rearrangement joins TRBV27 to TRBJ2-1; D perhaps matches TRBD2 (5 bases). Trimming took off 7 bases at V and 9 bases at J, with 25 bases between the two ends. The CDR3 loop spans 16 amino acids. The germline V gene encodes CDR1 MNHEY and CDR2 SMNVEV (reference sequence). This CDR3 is CASNARGLDRLGEQFF. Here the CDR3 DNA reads TGTGCCAGCAACGCCCGAGGACTCGATCGCTTGGGTGAGCAGTTCTTC.

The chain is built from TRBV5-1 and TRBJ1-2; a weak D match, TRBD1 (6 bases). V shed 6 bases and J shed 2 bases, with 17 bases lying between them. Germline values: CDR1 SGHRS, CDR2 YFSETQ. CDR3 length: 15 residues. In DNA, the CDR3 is TGCGCCAGCACGCCGGACAGAAATGTAAACTATGGCTACACCTTC. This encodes CASTPDRNVNYGYTF.

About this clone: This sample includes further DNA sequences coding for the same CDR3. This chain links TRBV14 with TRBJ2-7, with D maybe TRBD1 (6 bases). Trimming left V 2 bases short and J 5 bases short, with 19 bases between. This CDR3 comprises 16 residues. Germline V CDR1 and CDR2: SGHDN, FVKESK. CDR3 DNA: TGTGCCAGCAGCCAAAGGGGACAAGGGGCAAATCACGAGCAGTACTTC. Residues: CASSQRGQGANHEQYF.

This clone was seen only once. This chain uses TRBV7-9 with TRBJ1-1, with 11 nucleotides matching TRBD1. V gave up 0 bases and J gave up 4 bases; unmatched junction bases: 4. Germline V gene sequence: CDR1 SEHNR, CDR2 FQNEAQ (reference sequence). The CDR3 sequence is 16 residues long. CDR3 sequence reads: CASSLAGQGASTEAFF. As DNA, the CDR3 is TGTGCCAGCAGCTTAGCAGGACAGGGGGCGTCCACTGAAGCTTTCTTT.

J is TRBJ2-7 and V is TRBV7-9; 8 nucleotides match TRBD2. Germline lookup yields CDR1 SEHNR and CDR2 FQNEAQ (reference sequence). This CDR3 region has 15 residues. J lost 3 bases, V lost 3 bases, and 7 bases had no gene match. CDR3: CASSFTGLAVYEQYF. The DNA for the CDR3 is TGTGCCAGCAGCTTTACTGGACTAGCCGTCTACGAGCAGTACTTC.

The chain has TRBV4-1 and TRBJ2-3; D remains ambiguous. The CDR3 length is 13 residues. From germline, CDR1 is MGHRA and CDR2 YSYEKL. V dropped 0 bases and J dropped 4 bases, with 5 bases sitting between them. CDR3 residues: CASSQDPADTQYF. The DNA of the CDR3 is TGCGCCAGCAGCCAAGATCCGGCAGATACGCAGTATTTT.

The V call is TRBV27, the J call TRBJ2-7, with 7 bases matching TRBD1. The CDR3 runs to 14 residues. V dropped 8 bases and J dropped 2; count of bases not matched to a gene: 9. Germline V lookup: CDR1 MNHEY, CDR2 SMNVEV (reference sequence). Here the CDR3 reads CASWFRQGPYEQYF. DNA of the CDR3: TGTGCCAGCTGGTTCCGACAGGGCCCCTACGAGCAGTACTTC.

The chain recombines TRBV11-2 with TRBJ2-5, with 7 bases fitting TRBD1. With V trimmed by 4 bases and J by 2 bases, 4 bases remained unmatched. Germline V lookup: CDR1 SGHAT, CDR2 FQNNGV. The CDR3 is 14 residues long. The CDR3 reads CASSSTGQQETQYF. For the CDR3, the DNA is TGTGCCAGCAGCTCCACGGGACAGCAAGAGACCCAGTACTTC.

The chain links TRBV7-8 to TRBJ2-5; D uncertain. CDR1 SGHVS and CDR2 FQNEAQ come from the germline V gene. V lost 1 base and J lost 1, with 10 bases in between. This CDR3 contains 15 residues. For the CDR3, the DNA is TGTGCCAGCAGCTTAGGTTGGTTGAGCCAAGAGACCCAGTACTTC. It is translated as CASSLGWLSQETQYF.

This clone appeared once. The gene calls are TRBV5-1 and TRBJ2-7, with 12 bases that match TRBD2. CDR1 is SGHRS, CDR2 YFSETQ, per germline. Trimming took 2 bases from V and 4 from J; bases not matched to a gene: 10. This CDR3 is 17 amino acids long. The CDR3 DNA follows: TGCGCCAGCAGCTTTACCACCCTAGCGGGGGGGAAGTACGAGCAGTACTTC. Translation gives CASSFTTLAGGKYEQYF.

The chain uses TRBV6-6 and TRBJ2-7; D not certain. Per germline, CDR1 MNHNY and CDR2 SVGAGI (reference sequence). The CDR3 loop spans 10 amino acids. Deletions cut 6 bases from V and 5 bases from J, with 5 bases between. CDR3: CASRTDEQYF. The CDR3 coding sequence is TGTGCCAGCAGAACAGACGAGCAGTACTTC.

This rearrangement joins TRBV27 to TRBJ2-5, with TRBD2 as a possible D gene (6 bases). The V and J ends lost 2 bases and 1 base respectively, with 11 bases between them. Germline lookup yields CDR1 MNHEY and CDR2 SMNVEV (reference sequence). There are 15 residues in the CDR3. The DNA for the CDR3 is TGTGCCAGCAGTTTAGCGGGAAGACCCCAAGAGACCCAGTACTTC. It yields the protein CASSLAGRPQETQYF.